The entry below gives a single TCR beta chain sequence along with its context. This specimen belongs to a study of PD-L1 blockade in urothelial cancer. Overall study: Blood yielded a median of around 150,000 T cells per sample.

This CDR3 spans 15 amino acids. The germline V gene encodes CDR1 MGHRA and CDR2 YSYEKL. V was pared by 1 base and J by 8 bases, with 7 bases of the junction left unmatched. Documented time point: pretreatment peripheral blood. Libraries were prepared by immunoSEQ multiplex PCR; TCRdb keeps only in-frame clonotypes and omits some of them. This table has about 56,000 clones, 65% to 90% appearing once. The V gene is TRBV4-1, the J gene TRBJ2-1, with 8 bases that match TRBD1. Sample: PBMCs, taken around atezolizumab (anti-PD-L1) treatment. This clonotype was obtained from a man in his 70s with urothelial cancer. CDR3 DNA sequence: TGCGCCAGCAGCCAAGGACAGGGGCCTTACCATGAGCAGTTCTTC. Its protein is CASSQGQGPYHEQFF.